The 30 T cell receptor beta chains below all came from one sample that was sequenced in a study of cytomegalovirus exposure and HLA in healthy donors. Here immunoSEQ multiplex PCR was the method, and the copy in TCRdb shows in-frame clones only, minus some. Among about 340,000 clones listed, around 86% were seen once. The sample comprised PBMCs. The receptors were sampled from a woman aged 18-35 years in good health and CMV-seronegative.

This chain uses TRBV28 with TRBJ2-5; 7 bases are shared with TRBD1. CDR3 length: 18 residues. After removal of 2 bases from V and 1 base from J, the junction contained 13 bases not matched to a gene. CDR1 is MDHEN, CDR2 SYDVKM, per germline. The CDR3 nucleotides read TGTGCCAGCAGTTTAAGTAGGTGGGGGACAGCCTCCCAAGAGACCCAGTACTTC. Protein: CASSLSRWGTASQETQYF.

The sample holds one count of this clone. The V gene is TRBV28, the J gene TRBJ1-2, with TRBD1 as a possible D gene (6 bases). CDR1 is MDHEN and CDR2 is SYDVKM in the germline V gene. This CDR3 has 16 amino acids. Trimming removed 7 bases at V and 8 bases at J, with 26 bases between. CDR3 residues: CASTVASTGPLGGYTF. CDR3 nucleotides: TGTGCCAGCACCGTAGCCTCGACAGGCCCTCTGGGAGGCTACACCTTC.

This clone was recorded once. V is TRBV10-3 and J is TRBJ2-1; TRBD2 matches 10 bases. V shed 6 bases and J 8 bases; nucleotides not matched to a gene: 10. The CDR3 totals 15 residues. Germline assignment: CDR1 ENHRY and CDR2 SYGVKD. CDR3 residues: CAISRIAGGNHEQFF. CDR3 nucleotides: TGTGCCATCAGCCGCATAGCGGGAGGAAACCATGAGCAGTTCTTC.

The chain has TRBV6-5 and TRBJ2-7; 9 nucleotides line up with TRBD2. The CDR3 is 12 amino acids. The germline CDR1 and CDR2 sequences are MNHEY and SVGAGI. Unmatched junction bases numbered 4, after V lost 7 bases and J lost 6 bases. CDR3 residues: CASTAGGREQYF. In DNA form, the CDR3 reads TGTGCCAGCACCGCGGGAGGGCGCGAGCAGTACTTC.

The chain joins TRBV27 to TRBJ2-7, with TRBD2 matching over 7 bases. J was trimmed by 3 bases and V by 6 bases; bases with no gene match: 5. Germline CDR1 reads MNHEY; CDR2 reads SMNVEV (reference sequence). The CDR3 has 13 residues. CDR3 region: CASSPPGGYEQYF. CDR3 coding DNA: TGTGCCAGCAGCCCCCCGGGAGGCTACGAGCAGTACTTC.

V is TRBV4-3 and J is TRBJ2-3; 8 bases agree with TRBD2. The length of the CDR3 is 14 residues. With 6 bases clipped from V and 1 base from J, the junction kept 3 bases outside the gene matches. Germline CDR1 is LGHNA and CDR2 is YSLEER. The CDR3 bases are TGCGCCAGCAGGCAGACTAGCGGCACAGATACGCAGTATTTT. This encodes CASRQTSGTDTQYF.

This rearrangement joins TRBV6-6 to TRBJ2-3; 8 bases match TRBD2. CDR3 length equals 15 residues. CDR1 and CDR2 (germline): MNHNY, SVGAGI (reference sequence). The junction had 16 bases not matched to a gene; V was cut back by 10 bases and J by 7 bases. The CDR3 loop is CATNPRAGAKNTQYF. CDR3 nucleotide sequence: TGTGCCACCAACCCGAGAGCGGGGGCGAAAAATACGCAGTATTTT.

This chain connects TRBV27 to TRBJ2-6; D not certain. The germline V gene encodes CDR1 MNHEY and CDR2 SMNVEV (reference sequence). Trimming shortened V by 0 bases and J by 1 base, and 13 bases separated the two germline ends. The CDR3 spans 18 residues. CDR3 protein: CASSLSLFGVSGANVLTF. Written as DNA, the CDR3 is TGTGCCAGCAGTTTATCACTGTTCGGAGTTTCTGGGGCCAACGTCCTGACTTTC.

DNA of the CDR3: TGTGCCAGCAGGCGGGACGTATACAATGAGCAGTTCTTC. Protein product: CASRRDVYNEQFF. V and J are TRBV7-3 and TRBJ2-1; a weak D match, TRBD2 (6 bases). The CDR3 totals 13 residues. CDR1 and CDR2 (germline): SGHTA, FQGTGA. V was clipped by 6 bases and J by 4 bases, with 10 bases between them.

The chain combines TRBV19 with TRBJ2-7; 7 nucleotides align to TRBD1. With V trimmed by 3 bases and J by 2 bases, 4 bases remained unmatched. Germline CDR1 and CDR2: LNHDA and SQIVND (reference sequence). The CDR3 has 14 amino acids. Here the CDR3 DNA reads TGTGCCAGTAGTATGAGGACAGGAGCCTACGAGCAGTACTTC. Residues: CASSMRTGAYEQYF.

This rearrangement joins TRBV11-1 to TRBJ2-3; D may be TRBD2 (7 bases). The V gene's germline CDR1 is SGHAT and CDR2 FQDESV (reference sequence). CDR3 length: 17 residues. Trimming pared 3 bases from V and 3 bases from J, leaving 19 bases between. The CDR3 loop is CASSLGRTGGLTDTQYF. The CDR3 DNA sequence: TGTGCCAGCAGCTTGGGTCGGACCGGGGGGCTGACAGATACGCAGTATTTT.

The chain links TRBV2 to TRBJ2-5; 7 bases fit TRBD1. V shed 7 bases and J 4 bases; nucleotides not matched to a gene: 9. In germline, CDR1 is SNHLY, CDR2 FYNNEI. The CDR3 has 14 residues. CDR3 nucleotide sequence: TGTGCCAGCACCCCGCAGGGGGATGGAGAGACCCAGTACTTC. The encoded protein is CASTPQGDGETQYF.

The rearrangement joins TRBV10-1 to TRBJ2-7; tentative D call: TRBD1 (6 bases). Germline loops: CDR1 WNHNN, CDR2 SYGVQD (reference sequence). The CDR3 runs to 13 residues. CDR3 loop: CTDLTGSSYEQYF. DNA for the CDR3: TGCACCGACCTGACAGGAAGCTCCTACGAGCAGTACTTC.

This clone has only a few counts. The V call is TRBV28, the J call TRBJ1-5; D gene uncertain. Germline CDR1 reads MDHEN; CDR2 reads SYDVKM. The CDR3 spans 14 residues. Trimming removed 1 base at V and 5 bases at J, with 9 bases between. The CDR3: CASSLYGSDQPQHF. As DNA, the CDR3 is TGTGCCAGCAGTTTATACGGCAGCGATCAGCCCCAGCATTTT.

The CDR3 DNA is TGTGCAAGTCGCTTAGCTAGTATAGCCAAAAACATTCAGTACTTC. It specifies CASRLASIAKNIQYF. V and J are TRBV12-2 and TRBJ2-4; the table's D gene call, TRBD2, was not cross checked with the DNA. TRBV12-2 is annotated as a pseudogene. The CDR3 sequence is 15 residues long.

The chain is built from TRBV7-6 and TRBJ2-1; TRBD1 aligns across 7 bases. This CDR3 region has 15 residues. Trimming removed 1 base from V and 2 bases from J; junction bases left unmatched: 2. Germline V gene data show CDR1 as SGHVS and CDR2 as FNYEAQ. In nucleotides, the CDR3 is TGTGCCAGCAGCTTAGAGGGGGCCGCCTACAATGAGCAGTTCTTC. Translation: CASSLEGAAYNEQFF. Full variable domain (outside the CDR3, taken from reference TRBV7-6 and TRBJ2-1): GAGVSQSPRYKVTKRGQDVALRCDPISGHVSLYWYRQALGQGPEFLTYFNYEAQQDKSGLPNDRFSAERPEGSISTLTIQRTEQRDSAMYRCASSLEGAAYNEQFFGPGTRLTVL.

DNA for the CDR3: TGTGCCAGCAGTTTGCCGGGGGGAATTAATGAAAAACTGTTTTTT. It specifies CASSLPGGINEKLFF. The chain is built from TRBV28 and TRBJ1-4, with D possibly TRBD1 on 5 matching bases. This CDR3 has 15 residues. The germline V and J ends were trimmed by 3 bases and 4 bases, with 12 bases remaining between them. Germline-derived CDR1 and CDR2 are MDHEN and SYDVKM.

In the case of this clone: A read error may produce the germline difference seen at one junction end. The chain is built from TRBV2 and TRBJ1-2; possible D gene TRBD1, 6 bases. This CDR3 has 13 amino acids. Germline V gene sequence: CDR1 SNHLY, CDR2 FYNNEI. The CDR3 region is CASSENRNRVGFF. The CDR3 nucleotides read TGTGCCAGCAGTGAAAATCGGAACAGGGTGGGATTCTTC.

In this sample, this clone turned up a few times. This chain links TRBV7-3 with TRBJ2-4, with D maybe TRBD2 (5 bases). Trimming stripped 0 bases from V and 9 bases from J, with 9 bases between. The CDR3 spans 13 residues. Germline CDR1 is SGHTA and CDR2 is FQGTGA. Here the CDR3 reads CASSLTREGIQYF. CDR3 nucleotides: TGTGCCAGCAGCTTAACGAGGGAAGGCATTCAGTACTTC.

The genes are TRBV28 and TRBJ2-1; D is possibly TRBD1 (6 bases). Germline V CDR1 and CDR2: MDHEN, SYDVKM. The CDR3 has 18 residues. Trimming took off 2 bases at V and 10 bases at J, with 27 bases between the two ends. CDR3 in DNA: TGTGCCAGCAGTTTAGTATTCCTCTCATCCAACAGGGACCGAGAGCAGTTCTTC. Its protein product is CASSLVFLSSNRDREQFF.

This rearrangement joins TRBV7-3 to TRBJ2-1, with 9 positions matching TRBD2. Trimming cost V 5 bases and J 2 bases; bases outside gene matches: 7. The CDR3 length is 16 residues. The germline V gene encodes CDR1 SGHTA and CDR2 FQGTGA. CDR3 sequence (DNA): TGTGCCAGCAGCCCCACCGGACTAGCGCCCTACAATGAGCAGTTCTTC. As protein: CASSPTGLAPYNEQFF.

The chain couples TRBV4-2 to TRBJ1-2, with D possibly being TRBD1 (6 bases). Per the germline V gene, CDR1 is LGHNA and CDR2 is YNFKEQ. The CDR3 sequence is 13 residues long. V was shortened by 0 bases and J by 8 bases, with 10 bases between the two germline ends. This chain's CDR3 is CASSQEGHDGYTF. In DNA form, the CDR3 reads TGTGCCAGCAGCCAAGAGGGACACGACGGCTACACCTTC.

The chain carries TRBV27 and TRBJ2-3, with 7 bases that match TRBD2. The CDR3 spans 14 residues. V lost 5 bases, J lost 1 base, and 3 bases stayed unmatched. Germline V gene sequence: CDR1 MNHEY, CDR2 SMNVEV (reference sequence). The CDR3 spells CASSAAGGTDTQYF. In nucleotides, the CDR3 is TGTGCCAGCAGTGCCGCGGGGGGCACAGATACGCAGTATTTT.

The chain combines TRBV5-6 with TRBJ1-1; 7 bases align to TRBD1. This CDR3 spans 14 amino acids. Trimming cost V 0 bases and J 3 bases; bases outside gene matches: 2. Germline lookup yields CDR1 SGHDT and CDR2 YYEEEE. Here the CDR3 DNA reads TGTGCCAGCAGCTTGGAGGGGGCGGACACTGAAGCTTTCTTT. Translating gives CASSLEGADTEAFF.

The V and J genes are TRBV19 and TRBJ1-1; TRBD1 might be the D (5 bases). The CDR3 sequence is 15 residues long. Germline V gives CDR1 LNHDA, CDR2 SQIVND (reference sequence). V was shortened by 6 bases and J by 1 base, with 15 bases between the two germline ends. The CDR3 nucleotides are TGTGCCAGTAGGTCGGGACTTACTTGGAACACTGAAGCTTTCTTT. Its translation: CASRSGLTWNTEAFF.

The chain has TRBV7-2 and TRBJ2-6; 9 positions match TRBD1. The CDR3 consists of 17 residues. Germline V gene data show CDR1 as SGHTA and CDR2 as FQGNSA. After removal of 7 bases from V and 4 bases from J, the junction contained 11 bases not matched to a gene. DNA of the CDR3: TGTGCCAGCACATCACCCGGGACAGGGACCGGGGCCAACGTCCTGACTTTC. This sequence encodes CASTSPGTGTGANVLTF.

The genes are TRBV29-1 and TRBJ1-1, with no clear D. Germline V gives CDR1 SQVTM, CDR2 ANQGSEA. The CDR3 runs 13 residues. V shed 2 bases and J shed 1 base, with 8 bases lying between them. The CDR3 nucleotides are TGCAGCGTTGAACCCCACGGGAACACTGAAGCTTTCTTT. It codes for CSVEPHGNTEAFF.

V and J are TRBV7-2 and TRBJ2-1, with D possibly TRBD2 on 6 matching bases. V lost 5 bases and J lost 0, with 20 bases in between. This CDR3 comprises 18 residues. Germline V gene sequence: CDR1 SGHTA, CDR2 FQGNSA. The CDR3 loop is CASSPRPLALSSYNEQFF. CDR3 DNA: TGTGCCAGCAGCCCCCGGCCCCTAGCGTTGAGCTCCTACAATGAGCAGTTCTTC.

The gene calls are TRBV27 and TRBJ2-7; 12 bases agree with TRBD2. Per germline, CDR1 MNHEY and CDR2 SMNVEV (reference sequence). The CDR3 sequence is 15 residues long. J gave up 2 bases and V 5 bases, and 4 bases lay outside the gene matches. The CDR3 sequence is CASSMTSGGAYEQYF. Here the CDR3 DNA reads TGTGCCAGCAGTATGACTAGCGGGGGCGCCTACGAGCAGTACTTC.

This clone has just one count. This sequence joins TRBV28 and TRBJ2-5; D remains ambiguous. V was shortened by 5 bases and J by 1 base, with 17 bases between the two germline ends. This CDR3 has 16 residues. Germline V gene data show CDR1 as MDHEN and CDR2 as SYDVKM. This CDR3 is CASSPLSEALQETQYF. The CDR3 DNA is TGTGCCAGCAGTCCCCTTAGTGAAGCCCTCCAAGAGACCCAGTACTTC.